Following are 16 T cell receptor beta chains from one sample sequenced in a study of T cell responses to AZD1222 COVID-19 vaccine. This table comes from immunoSEQ multiplex PCR, and its TCRdb copy is limited to in-frame clones, with some not included. The repertoire holds about 150,000 clones, with about 85% as singletons. The starting material was peripheral blood, obtained after recovery from COVID-19. The receptors were gathered from an adult who had recovered from COVID-19.

The chain has TRBV5-1 and TRBJ2-1; 11 nucleotides align to TRBD2. The CDR3 has 16 residues. The germline CDR1 and CDR2 sequences are SGHRS and YFSETQ. V lost 1 base to trimming and J lost 4 bases; unmatched junction nucleotides: 4. The CDR3 is CASSLTSGRVYNEQFF. The CDR3 coding sequence is TGCGCCAGCAGCTTGACTAGCGGGAGAGTATACAATGAGCAGTTCTTC.

This rearrangement joins TRBV11-2 to TRBJ2-7; the D gene is possibly TRBD2 (6 bases). V was trimmed by 6 bases and J by 2 bases, leaving 20 bases between them. The CDR3 runs to 16 residues. Germline lookup yields CDR1 SGHAT and CDR2 FQNNGV. The CDR3 sequence: CASSPLRGTDTYEQYF. CDR3 coding DNA: TGTGCCAGCAGTCCTCTTCGGGGGACCGATACCTACGAGCAGTACTTC.

V is TRBV4-1 and J is TRBJ1-5; TRBD1 might be the D (6 bases). Trimming pared 5 bases from V and 7 bases from J, leaving 18 bases between. The CDR3 runs 15 residues. Germline CDR1 is MGHRA and CDR2 is YSYEKL. The chain's CDR3 is CASSYTGGGMQPQHF. CDR3 DNA: TGCGCCAGCAGCTACACCGGAGGGGGGATGCAGCCCCAGCATTTT.

The CDR3 loop reads CASSRLAGGYNEQFF. CDR3 in DNA: TGTGCCAGCAGTCGACTAGCGGGAGGATACAATGAGCAGTTCTTC. This chain links TRBV27 with TRBJ2-1, with 13 bases lining up with TRBD2. This CDR3 is built from 15 residues. V shed 5 bases, J shed 4 bases, and the junction held 2 bases outside the gene matches. Looked up from germline, CDR1 is MNHEY and CDR2 is SMNVEV (reference sequence).

This chain uses TRBV11-2 with TRBJ2-2; 7 bases line up with TRBD2. The CDR3 spans 15 residues. V was pared by 1 base and J by 4 bases, with 3 bases of the junction left unmatched. From germline, CDR1 is SGHAT and CDR2 FQNNGV. CDR3 loop: CASSLGLAGTGELFF. CDR3 sequence (DNA): TGTGCCAGCAGCTTAGGACTAGCCGGCACCGGGGAGCTGTTTTTT.

The chain employs TRBV21-1 and TRBJ2-7; the table names TRBD2, a call not compared with the DNA. TRBV21-1 is assigned pseudogene status. CDR3 size: 15 residues. CDR3 amino acids: CASSKEGLAGVEQYF. The CDR3 DNA reads TGTGCCAGCAGCAAAGAGGGACTAGCGGGGGTGGAGCAGTACTTC.

This chain connects TRBV7-6 to TRBJ1-1; TRBD1 aligns across 7 bases. In germline, CDR1 is SGHVS, CDR2 FNYEAQ. Trimming took 5 bases from V and 2 from J; bases not matched to a gene: 11. The CDR3 extends over 16 amino acids. The CDR3 here is CASSLRQGIDNTEAFF. Here the CDR3 DNA reads TGTGCCAGCAGCCTCAGACAGGGTATTGACAACACTGAAGCTTTCTTT.

The chain couples TRBV12-3 or TRBV12-4 to TRBJ1-5; unclear D gene. The CDR3 extends over 13 amino acids. The V end lost 6 bases, the J end lost 3 bases, and 9 bases lay between the germline ends. CDR3 amino acids: CASRIIDNQPQHF. CDR3 coding DNA: TGTGCCAGCAGGATAATTGACAATCAGCCCCAGCATTTT.

The rearrangement joins TRBV9 to TRBJ1-4; D unclear. Germline CDR1 reads SGDLS; CDR2 reads YYNGEE. This CDR3 comprises 15 residues. Between the trimmed V and J ends, which lost 4 bases and 5 bases, there was a span of 15 bases. CDR3: CASSPEGRQNEKLFF. CDR3 in DNA: TGTGCCAGCAGCCCCGAGGGCAGGCAGAATGAAAAACTGTTTTTT.

This chain links TRBV6-4 with TRBJ2-2, with D perhaps matching TRBD2 (7 bases). Germline loops: CDR1 MRHNA, CDR2 SNTAGT. Between the trimmed V and J ends, which lost 11 bases and 2 bases, there was a span of 15 bases. CDR3 length equals 14 residues. CDR3 bases: TGTGCCTTTAAAAGGGGGGGAAACACCGGGGAGCTGTTTTTT. The encoded protein is CAFKRGGNTGELFF.

The chain recombines TRBV2 with TRBJ1-5; 9 positions agree with TRBD1. Looked up from germline, CDR1 is SNHLY and CDR2 is FYNNEI. V dropped 2 bases and J dropped 3; count of bases not matched to a gene: 2. The CDR3 is 15 amino acids. The CDR3 coding sequence is TGTGCCAGCAGTGAAAGGACAGGGGTCAATCAGCCCCAGCATTTT. This codes for CASSERTGVNQPQHF.

The CDR3, as DNA: TGTGCCAGCAACTCCGGGGTGAGCTCCTACAATGAGCAGTTCTTC. It codes for CASNSGVSSYNEQFF. The chain is built from TRBV25-1 and TRBJ2-1, with D possibly matching TRBD2 (5 bases). Germline loops: CDR1 MGHDK, CDR2 SYGVNS. The CDR3 totals 15 residues. V shed 7 bases and J shed 0 bases, with 13 bases lying between them.

The rearrangement uses TRBV5-4 and TRBJ2-1; D gene ambiguous. The length of the CDR3 is 15 residues. CDR1 and CDR2 from the germline V gene are SGHNT and YYREEE (reference sequence). Trimming took off 0 bases at V and 0 bases at J, with 7 bases between the two ends. CDR3 amino acids: CASSLAADSYNEQFF. The CDR3 DNA follows: TGTGCCAGCAGCTTGGCGGCGGACTCCTACAATGAGCAGTTCTTC.

V gene TRBV11-2 combines with J gene TRBJ2-3, with 14 bases matching TRBD2. Looked up from germline, CDR1 is SGHAT and CDR2 is FQNNGV. The CDR3 is 17 residues long. V shed 4 bases and J 7 bases; nucleotides not matched to a gene: 10. The CDR3 spells CASSSTSGLAGAHTQYF. The CDR3 nucleotides are TGTGCCAGCAGCTCGACCTCGGGACTAGCGGGAGCACATACGCAGTATTTT.

V usage is TRBV27 and J usage is TRBJ2-1, with D unresolved. Germline V gene sequence: CDR1 MNHEY, CDR2 SMNVEV (reference sequence). The CDR3 totals 14 residues. The V and J ends lost 2 bases and 5 bases respectively, with 10 bases between them. The CDR3: CASSLMFQNNEQFF. In DNA, the CDR3 is TGTGCCAGCAGTTTAATGTTTCAGAACAATGAGCAGTTCTTC.

This chain connects TRBV10-1 to TRBJ2-3, with D hard to call. Trimming shortened V by 0 bases and J by 10 bases, and 11 bases separated the two germline ends. CDR3 length: 13 residues. Germline CDR1 WNHNN, CDR2 SYGVQD (reference sequence). DNA for the CDR3: TGCGCCAGCAGTGAGTCGATAACGTCGCCGCAGTATTTT. Its protein product is CASSESITSPQYF.